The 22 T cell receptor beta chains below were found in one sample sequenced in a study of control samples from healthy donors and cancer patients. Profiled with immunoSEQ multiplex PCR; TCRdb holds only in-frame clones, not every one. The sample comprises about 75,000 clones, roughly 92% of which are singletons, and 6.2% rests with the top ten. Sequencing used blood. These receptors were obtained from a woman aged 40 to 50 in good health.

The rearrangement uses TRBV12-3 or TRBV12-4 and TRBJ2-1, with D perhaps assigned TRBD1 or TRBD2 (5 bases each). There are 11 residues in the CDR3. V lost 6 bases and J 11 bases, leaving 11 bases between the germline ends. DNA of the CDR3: TGTGCCAGCAGCGCCGGGACCCAGCAGTTCTTC. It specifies CASSAGTQQFF.

The CDR3 bases are TGTGCCAGCAGTTTCCAAAACAATAATTCACCCCTCCACTTT. This encodes CASSFQNNNSPLHF. The chain links TRBV27 to TRBJ1-6; D is uncertain. Germline V gives CDR1 MNHEY, CDR2 SMNVEV (reference sequence). The CDR3 is made up of 14 amino acids. V was clipped by 3 bases and J by 5 bases, with 8 bases between them.

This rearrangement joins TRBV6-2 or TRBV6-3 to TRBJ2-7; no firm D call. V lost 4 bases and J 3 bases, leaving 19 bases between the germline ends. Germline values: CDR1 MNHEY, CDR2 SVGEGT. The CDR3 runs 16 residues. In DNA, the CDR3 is TGTGCCAGCAGTTCGTCGGCTACTATGGGTAACTACGAGCAGTACTTC. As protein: CASSSSATMGNYEQYF.

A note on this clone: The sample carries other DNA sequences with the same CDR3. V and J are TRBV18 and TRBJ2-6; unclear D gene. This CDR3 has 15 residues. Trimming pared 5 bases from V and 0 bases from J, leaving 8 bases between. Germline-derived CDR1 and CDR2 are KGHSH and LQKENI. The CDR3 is CASSGQSSGANVLTF. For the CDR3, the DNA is TGTGCCAGCTCAGGGCAGAGCTCTGGGGCCAACGTCCTGACTTTC.

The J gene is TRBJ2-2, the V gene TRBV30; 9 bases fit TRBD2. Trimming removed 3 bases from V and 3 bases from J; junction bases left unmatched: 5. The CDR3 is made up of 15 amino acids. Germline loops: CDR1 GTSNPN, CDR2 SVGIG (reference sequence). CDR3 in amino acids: CAWRGAGGDTGELFF. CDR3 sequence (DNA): TGTGCCTGGAGAGGGGCGGGAGGGGACACCGGGGAGCTGTTTTTT.

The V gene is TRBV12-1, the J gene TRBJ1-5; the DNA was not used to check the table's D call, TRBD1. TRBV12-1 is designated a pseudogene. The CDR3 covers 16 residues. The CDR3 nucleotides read TGTGCCAGCAGCGTCATTACAGGGTGGTGCAATCAGCCCCAGCATTTT. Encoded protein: CASSVITGWCNQPQHF.

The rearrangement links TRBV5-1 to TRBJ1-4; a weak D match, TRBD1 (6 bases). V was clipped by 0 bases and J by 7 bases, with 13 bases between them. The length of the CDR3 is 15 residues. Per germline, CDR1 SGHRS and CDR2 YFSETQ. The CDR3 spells CASSLASGVVEKLFF. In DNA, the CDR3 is TGCGCCAGCAGCTTGGCCTCAGGGGTTGTTGAAAAACTGTTTTTT. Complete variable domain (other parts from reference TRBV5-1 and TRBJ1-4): KAGVTQTPRYLIKTRGQQVTLSCSPISGHRSVSWYQQTPGQGLQFLFEYFSETQRNKGNFPGRFSGRQFSNSRSEMNVSTLELGDSALYLCASSLASGVVEKLFFGSGTQLSVL.

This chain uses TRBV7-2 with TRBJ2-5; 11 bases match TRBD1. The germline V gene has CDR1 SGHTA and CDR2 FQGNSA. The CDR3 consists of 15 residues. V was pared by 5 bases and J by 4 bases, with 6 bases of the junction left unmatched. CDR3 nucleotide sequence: TGTGCCAGCAGCAGGGACAGGGGGATTGGAGAGACCCAGTACTTC. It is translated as CASSRDRGIGETQYF.

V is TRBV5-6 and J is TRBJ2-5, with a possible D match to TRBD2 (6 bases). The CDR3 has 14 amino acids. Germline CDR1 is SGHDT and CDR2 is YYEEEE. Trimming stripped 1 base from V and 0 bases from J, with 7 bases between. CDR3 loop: CASSLRDYQETQYF. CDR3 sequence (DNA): TGTGCCAGCAGCTTGCGGGACTACCAAGAGACCCAGTACTTC.

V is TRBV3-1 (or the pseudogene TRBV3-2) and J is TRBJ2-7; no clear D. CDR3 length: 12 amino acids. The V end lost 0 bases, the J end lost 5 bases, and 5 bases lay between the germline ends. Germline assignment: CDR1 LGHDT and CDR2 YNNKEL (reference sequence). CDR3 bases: TGTGCCAGCAGCCAAGATGGGCACGAGCAGTACTTC. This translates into CASSQDGHEQYF.

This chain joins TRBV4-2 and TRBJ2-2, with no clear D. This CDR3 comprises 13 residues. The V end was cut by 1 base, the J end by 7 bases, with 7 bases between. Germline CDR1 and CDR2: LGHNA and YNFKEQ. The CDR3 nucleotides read TGTGCCAGCAGCCAAGGAGAAGACGGGGAGCTGTTTTTT. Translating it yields CASSQGEDGELFF.

CDR3 residues: CASSERVGINSPLHF. The CDR3 DNA reads as TGTGCCAGCAGTGAACGGGTAGGGATCAATTCACCCCTCCACTTT. V gene TRBV6-1 combines with J gene TRBJ1-6; D remains ambiguous. The V end lost 2 bases, the J end lost 7 bases, and 12 bases lay between the germline ends. Germline V gene sequence: CDR1 MNHNS, CDR2 SASEGT. The CDR3 extends over 15 amino acids.

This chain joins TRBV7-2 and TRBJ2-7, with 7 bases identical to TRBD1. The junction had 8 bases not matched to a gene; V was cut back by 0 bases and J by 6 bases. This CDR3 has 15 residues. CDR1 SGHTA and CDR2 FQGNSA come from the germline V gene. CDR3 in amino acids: CASSLAQGLFPEQYF. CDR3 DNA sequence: TGTGCCAGCAGCTTAGCACAGGGGCTCTTTCCCGAGCAGTACTTC.

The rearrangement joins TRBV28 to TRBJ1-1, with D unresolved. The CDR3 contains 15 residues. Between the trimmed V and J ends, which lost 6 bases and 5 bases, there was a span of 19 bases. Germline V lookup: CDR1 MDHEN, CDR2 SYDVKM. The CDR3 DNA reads TGTGCCAGCAGGATCGCGAAAGGAGGAAGAACTGAAGCTTTCTTT. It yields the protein CASRIAKGGRTEAFF.

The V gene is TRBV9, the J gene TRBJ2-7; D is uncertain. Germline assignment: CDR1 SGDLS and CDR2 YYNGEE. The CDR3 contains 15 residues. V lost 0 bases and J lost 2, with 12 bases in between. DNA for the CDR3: TGTGCCAGCAGCGTAGGGTCAAGGGTTCCCTACGAGCAGTACTTC. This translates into CASSVGSRVPYEQYF.

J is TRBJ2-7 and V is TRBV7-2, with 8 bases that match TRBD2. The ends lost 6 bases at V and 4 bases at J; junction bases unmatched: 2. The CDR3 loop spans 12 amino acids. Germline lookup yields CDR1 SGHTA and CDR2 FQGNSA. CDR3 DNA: TGTGCCAGCAGGACGGGGGGGTACGAGCAGTACTTC. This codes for CASRTGGYEQYF.

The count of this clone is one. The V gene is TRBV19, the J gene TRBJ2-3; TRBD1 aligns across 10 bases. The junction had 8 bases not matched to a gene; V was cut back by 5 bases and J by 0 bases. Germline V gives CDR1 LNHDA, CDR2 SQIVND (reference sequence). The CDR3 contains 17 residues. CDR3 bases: TGTGCCAGTAGTCTCCGGGACAGGGGTTCTAGCACAGATACGCAGTATTTT. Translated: CASSLRDRGSSTDTQYF.

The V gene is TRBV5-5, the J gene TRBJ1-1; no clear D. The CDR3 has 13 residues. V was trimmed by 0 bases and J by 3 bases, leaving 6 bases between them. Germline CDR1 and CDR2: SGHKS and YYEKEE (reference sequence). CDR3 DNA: TGTGCCAGCAGCTTGGCCGGGGACACTGAAGCTTTCTTT. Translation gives CASSLAGDTEAFF.

The DNA for the CDR3 is TGCGCCAGCAGCTTTGTAGCTAGCGGGTCTTACGAGCAGTACTTC. This gives the protein CASSFVASGSYEQYF. The chain uses TRBV5-1 and TRBJ2-7; 8 nucleotides agree with TRBD2. The germline V gene has CDR1 SGHRS and CDR2 YFSETQ. The length of the CDR3 is 15 residues. J gave up 4 bases and V 2 bases, and 8 bases lay outside the gene matches.

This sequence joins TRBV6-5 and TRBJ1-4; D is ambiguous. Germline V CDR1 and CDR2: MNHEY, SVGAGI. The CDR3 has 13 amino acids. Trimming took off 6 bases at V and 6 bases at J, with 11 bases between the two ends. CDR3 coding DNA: TGTGCCAGCAGGGCCATTTTAGATGAAAAACTGTTTTTT. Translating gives CASRAILDEKLFF.

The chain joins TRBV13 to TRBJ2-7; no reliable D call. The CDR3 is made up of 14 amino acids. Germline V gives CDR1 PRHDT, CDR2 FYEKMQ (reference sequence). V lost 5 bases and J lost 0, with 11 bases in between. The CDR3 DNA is TGTGCCAGCAGCCCTGACACATCCTCCTACGAGCAGTACTTC. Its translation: CASSPDTSSYEQYF.

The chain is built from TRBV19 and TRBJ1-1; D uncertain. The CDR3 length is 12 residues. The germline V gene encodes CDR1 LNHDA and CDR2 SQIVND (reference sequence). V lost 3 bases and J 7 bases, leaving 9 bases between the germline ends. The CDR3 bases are TGTGCCAGTAGTATCGGACGGCTTGAAGCTTTCTTT. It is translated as CASSIGRLEAFF.